This is a list of T cell receptor beta chains from one sample in a study of shared clonotypes between healthy human individuals. Clones were read by immunoSEQ multiplex PCR, and TCRdb kept only the in-frame ones, dropping some. The sample records about 1.5 million clones, 95% to 99% being singletons. Material: naive CD4+ T cells sorted from blood. Receptors were obtained from a man aged 25 to 40 in good health. CDR3s include the opening cysteine and the closing phenylalanine or tryptophan. D genes are given only for firm matches. Expanded clones get a size class; other rows say once, few or many, or leave the size out.

CDR3	DNA	size	D	V	J	length
CASGGWGEDTQYF	TGCGCCAGCGGAGGGTGGGGCGAGGATACGCAGTATTTT	.	.	TRBV5-1	TRBJ2-3	13
CASSKQGAAGNTIYF	TGTGCCAGCAGCAAACAGGGGGCAGCTGGAAACACCATATATTTT	.	TRBD1	TRBV5-8	TRBJ1-3	15
CSATSYEQYF	TGCAGTGCTACAAGCTACGAGCAGTACTTC	.	.	TRBV20-1	TRBJ2-7	10
CASSQYNEQFF	TGCGCCAGCAGTCAATACAATGAGCAGTTCTTC	.	.	TRBV5-1	TRBJ2-1	11
CASSSNAPSLGTLYNEQFF	TGCGCCAGCAGCTCCAATGCTCCTTCACTCGGGACACTGTACAATGAGCAGTTCTTC	.	.	TRBV5-1	TRBJ2-1	19
CASRGGLVGGTGELFF	TGTGCCAGCAGAGGGGGACTAGTTGGGGGTACCGGGGAGCTGTTTTTT	.	TRBD2	TRBV5-4	TRBJ2-2	16
CASSQDPGAGVQWEQFF	TGCGCCAGCAGCCAAGATCCGGGCGCCGGAGTACAGTGGGAGCAGTTCTTC	.	.	TRBV4-3	TRBJ2-1	17
CASSQVSAFHSDTQYF	TGTGCCAGCAGCCAAGTCTCCGCTTTTCATTCAGATACGCAGTATTTT	.	.	TRBV14	TRBJ2-3	16
CASSDSGRLMDEQFF	TGTGCCAGCAGTGACTCCGGCAGGCTAATGGATGAGCAGTTCTTC	.	.	TRBV6-4	TRBJ2-1	15
CASSWGTSGRNEQFF	TGTGCCAGCAGCTGGGGGACTAGCGGGAGGAATGAGCAGTTCTTC	.	TRBD2	TRBV7-8	TRBJ2-1	15
CASSVDTGKREQYF	TGTGCCAGCAGCGTAGATACAGGGAAAAGGGAGCAGTACTTC	once	.	TRBV9	TRBJ2-7	14
CASSSAGLVTGELFF	TGTGCCAGCAGCTCCGCGGGCTTGGTCACCGGGGAGCTGTTTTTT	.	.	TRBV5-4	TRBJ2-2	15
CASSPIPLVEQYF	TGTGCCAGCTCACCGATCCCCCTGGTGGAGCAGTACTTC	.	.	TRBV18	TRBJ2-7	13
CASSPLVGSPYNEQFF	TGTGCCAGCAGTCCCCTCGTCGGTTCCCCTTACAATGAGCAGTTCTTC	.	.	TRBV11-2	TRBJ2-1	16
CATSMGGSYEQYF	TGTGCCACCTCGATGGGAGGCTCCTACGAGCAGTACTTC	.	.	TRBV28	TRBJ2-7	13
CASSLLAGGAEETQYF	TGCGCCAGCAGCCTCCTAGCGGGAGGGGCAGAGGAGACCCAGTACTTC	.	TRBD2	TRBV5-1	TRBJ2-5	16
CASSLATHSYEQYF	TGTGCCAGCAGTTTAGCTACGCACTCCTACGAGCAGTACTTC	.	.	TRBV27	TRBJ2-7	14
CASKRRTGLYEQYF	TGCGCCAGCAAGCGACGGACAGGACTCTACGAGCAGTACTTC	.	TRBD1	TRBV5-1	TRBJ2-7	14
CASSAGSNTGELFF	TGTGCCAGCTCAGCGGGATCGAACACCGGGGAGCTGTTTTTT	.	.	TRBV18	TRBJ2-2	14
CASSLADGNDEQYF	TGTGCCAGCAGCTTAGCTGACGGTAACGACGAGCAGTACTTC	.	.	TRBV7-9	TRBJ2-7	14
CASSLRTGYEQYF	TGTGCCAGCAGCCTAAGAACGGGGTACGAGCAGTACTTC	.	.	TRBV7-2	TRBJ2-7	13
CASSTLGLGRKHEQFF	TGTGCCAGTAGTACCCTAGGACTAGGAAGAAAACATGAGCAGTTCTTC	.	TRBD2	TRBV19	TRBJ2-1	16
CASSLSKQGNEKLFF	TGTGCCAGCAGCTTATCAAAACAGGGTAATGAAAAACTGTTTTTT	.	.	TRBV5-4	TRBJ1-4	15
CASSLGAETQYF	TGTGCCAGCAGTTTAGGTGCGGAGACCCAGTACTTC	few	.	TRBV28	TRBJ2-5	12
CASSPLVGVGDTQYF	TGTGCCAGCAGCCCACTCGTAGGGGTCGGAGATACGCAGTATTTT	.	.	TRBV5-5	TRBJ2-3	15
CASSFWANNQPQHF	TGTGCCAGCAGTTTCTGGGCCAACAATCAGCCCCAGCATTTT	.	.	TRBV28	TRBJ1-5	14
CASSLINTGELFF	TGTGCCAGCAGCTTGATCAACACCGGGGAGCTGTTTTTT	.	.	TRBV7-9	TRBJ2-2	13
CASSLDWTNEKLFF	TGTGCCAGCAGCTTGGATTGGACAAATGAAAAACTGTTTTTT	.	.	TRBV5-6	TRBJ1-4	14
CASSIGLAGLGRQFF	TGTGCCAGCAGCATAGGACTAGCGGGACTCGGGAGGCAGTTCTTC	once	TRBD2	TRBV11-2	TRBJ2-1	15
CASSVDKGNYEQYF	TGTGCCAGCAGCGTAGATAAAGGGAACTACGAGCAGTACTTC	few	.	TRBV9	TRBJ2-7	14
CASSAQGPTGELFF	TGTGCCAGCAGCGCTCAGGGACCCACCGGGGAGCTGTTTTTT	.	.	TRBV9	TRBJ2-2	14
CASSTGQGALEQYF	TGCGCCAGCAGCACCGGACAGGGGGCTCTCGAGCAGTACTTC	.	TRBD1	TRBV5-1	TRBJ2-7	14
CASSIHQGLAGGYNEQFF	TGTGCCAGCAGTATCCATCAGGGACTAGCGGGAGGGTACAATGAGCAGTTCTTC	.	TRBD2	TRBV28	TRBJ2-1	18
CASSNDRVGTGELFF	TGTGCCAGCAGCAATGACAGGGTCGGTACCGGGGAGCTGTTTTTT	.	TRBD1	TRBV7-3	TRBJ2-2	15
CASSPGGWSTDTQYF	TGTGCCAGCAGCCCCGGAGGGTGGAGCACAGATACGCAGTATTTT	.	.	TRBV11-3	TRBJ2-3	15
CASSLSFGHKYQETQYF	TGTGCCAGCAGTTTATCCTTCGGACACAAGTACCAAGAGACCCAGTACTTC	.	.	TRBV27	TRBJ2-5	17
CASSLAGVEQYF	TGTGCCAGCAGCTTAGCAGGGGTCGAGCAGTACTTC	.	.	TRBV7-2	TRBJ2-7	12
CASSTTGTGNTGELFF	TGTGCCAGCAGCACGACCGGGACAGGGAACACCGGGGAGCTGTTTTTT	.	TRBD1	TRBV11-3	TRBJ2-2	16
CASSIRTGELFF	TGTGCCAGCAGTATCAGGACCGGGGAGCTGTTTTTT	.	.	TRBV2	TRBJ2-2	12
CASSPPASSTDTQYF	TGTGCCAGCAGCCCCCCGGCTTCTAGCACAGATACGCAGTATTTT	.	.	TRBV9	TRBJ2-3	15
CASSQEMAGGVHEQYF	TGCGCCAGCAGCCAAGAAATGGCAGGGGGAGTCCACGAGCAGTACTTC	.	TRBD1	TRBV4-3	TRBJ2-7	16
CASRGTGQFRNEQFF	TGTGCCAGCAGGGGGACAGGGCAGTTCCGAAATGAGCAGTTCTTC	.	TRBD1	TRBV2	TRBJ2-1	15
CASSPMGGPEAFF	TGTGCCAGCTCACCGATGGGAGGGCCTGAAGCTTTCTTT	.	.	TRBV18	TRBJ1-1	13
CASSLVGTGFSETQYF	TGTGCCAGCAGCTTAGTGGGGACAGGGTTCTCGGAGACCCAGTACTTC	.	TRBD1	TRBV7-2	TRBJ2-5	16
CATSRAGKDTQYF	TGTGCCACCAGCAGAGCAGGGAAAGATACGCAGTATTTT	.	.	TRBV15	TRBJ2-3	13